This note documents a single T cell receptor (beta chain) sequence. The target antigen is unknown. The data are from a study of OX40 agonist ivuxolimab in advanced cancers. General study findings and limits: Researchers report that CD8+ T cells had, on average, more expanded clones than CD4+. Normalized T-cell clonal expansion was also low in some nonresponders.

Anyone with autoimmune disease history or systemic immunosuppression was excluded. Blood draws occurred at baseline, cycle 4 day 1, and cycle 7 day 1. This CDR3 has 14 amino acids. Germline values: CDR1 MNHEY, CDR2 SVGAGI. V was trimmed by 4 bases and J by 3 bases, leaving 12 bases between them. Produced via immunoSEQ multiplex PCR; TCRdb's table is partial and in-frame only. The table lists more than 80,000 clones, 70% to 90% of them singletons, with 0.6% to 0.9% in the top ten. The sequence was obtained from an adult with an advanced solid tumor such as melanoma, head and neck, liver or kidney cancer. The chain has TRBV6-5 and TRBJ1-2, with D possibly TRBD1 on 6 matching bases. Source: CD4+ or CD8+ T cells sorted from blood, taken in a trial of the OX40 agonist ivuxolimab. The CDR3: CASSSAGADYGYTF. As DNA, the CDR3 is TGTGCCAGCAGTTCTGCGGGGGCGGACTATGGCTACACCTTC.